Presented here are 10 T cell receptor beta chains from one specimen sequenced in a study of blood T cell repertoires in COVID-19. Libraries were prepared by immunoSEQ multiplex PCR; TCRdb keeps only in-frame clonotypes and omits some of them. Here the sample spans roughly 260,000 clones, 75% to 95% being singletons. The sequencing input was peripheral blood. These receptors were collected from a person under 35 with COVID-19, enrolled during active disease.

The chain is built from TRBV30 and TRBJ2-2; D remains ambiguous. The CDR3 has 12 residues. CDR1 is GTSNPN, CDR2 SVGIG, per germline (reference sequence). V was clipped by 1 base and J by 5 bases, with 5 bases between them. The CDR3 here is CAWSDLTGELFF. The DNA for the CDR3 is TGTGCCTGGAGTGATTTAACCGGGGAGCTGTTTTTT.

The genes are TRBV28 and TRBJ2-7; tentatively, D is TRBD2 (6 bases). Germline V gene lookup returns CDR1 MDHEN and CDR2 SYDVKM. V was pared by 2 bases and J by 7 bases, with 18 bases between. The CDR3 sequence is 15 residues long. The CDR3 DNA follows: TGTGCCAGCAGTTTAGCCGGGACTGCCCTGGGTGAGCAGTACTTC. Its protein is CASSLAGTALGEQYF.

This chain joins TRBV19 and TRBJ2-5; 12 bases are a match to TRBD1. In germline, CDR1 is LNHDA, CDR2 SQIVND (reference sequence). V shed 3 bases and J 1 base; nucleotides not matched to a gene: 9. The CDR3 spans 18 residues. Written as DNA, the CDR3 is TGTGCCAGTAGTATGGCCCCAGGGACAGGGGGCTTCCAAGAGACCCAGTACTTC. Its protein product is CASSMAPGTGGFQETQYF.

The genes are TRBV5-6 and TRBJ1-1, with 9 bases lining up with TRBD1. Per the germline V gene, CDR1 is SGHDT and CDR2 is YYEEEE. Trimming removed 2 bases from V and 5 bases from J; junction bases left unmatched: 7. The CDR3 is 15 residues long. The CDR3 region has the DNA TGTGCCAGCAGCTTAGAGACAGGGGGAGATACTGAAGCTTTCTTT. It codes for CASSLETGGDTEAFF.

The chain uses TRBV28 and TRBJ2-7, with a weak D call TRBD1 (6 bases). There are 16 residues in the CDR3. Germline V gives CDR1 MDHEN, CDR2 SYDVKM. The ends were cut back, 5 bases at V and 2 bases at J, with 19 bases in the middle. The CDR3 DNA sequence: TGTGCCAGCAGTCCGCCGGACAGCCGGGCCACCTACGAGCAGTACTTC. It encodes CASSPPDSRATYEQYF.

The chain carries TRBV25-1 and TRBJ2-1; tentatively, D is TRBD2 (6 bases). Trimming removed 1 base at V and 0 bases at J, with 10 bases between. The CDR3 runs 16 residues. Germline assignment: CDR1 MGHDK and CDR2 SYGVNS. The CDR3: CASSESGLSSYNEQFF. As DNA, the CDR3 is TGTGCCAGCAGTGAATCCGGACTAAGCTCCTACAATGAGCAGTTCTTC.

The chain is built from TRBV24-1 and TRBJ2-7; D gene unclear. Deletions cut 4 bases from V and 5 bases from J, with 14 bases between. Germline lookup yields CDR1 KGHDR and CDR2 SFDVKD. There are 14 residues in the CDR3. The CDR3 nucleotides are TGTGCCACCAGTGACCCTCAACAGACGGACGAGCAGTACTTC. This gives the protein CATSDPQQTDEQYF.

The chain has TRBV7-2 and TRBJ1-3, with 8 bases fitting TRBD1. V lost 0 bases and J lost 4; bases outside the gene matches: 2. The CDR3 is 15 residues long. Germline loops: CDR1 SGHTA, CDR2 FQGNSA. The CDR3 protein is CASSLAAGGGNTIYF. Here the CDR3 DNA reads TGTGCCAGCAGCTTAGCGGCAGGGGGCGGAAACACCATATATTTT.

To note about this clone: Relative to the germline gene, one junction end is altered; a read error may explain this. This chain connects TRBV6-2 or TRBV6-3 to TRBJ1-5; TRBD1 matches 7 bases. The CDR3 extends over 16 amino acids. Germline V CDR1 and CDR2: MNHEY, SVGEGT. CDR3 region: CASRYSGQGDRLAQHF. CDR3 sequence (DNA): TGTGCCAGCAGGTACTCGGGTCAGGGGGATCGTTTGGCCCAGCATTTT.

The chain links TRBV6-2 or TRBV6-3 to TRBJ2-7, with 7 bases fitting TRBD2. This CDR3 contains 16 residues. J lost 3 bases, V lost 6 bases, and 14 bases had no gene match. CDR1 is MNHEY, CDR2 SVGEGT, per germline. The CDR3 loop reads CASSPGRGSIDYEQYF. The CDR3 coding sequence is TGTGCCAGCAGCCCCGGACGCGGGAGTATTGACTACGAGCAGTACTTC.